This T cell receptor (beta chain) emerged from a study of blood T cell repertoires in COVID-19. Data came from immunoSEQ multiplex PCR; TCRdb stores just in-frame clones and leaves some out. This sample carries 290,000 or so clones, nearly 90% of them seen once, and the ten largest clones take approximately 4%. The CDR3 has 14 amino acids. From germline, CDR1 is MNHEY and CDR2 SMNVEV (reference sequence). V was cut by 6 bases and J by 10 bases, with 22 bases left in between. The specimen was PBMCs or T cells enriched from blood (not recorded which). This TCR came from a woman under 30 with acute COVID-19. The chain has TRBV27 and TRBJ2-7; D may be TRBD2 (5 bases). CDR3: CASSTGPAFPGQYF. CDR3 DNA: TGTGCCAGCAGCACCGGGCCCGCCTTTCCGGGACAGTACTTC.